Each of the 4 T cell receptor beta chains below was sequenced from the same sample in a study of cytomegalovirus exposure and HLA in healthy donors. It was with 60 Vbeta and 13 Jbeta primers that the PCR ran. This table comes from immunoSEQ multiplex PCR, and its TCRdb copy is limited to in-frame clones, with some not included. The profile shows roughly 110,000 clones, 77% of them singletons. Material for sequencing was PBMCs. Source of these receptors: a male donor in good health and CMV-seronegative.

This clone has just a few counts. V gene TRBV30 combines with J gene TRBJ1-2; D is unclear. Germline loops: CDR1 GTSNPN, CDR2 SVGIG (reference sequence). The CDR3 has 14 residues. Trimming cost V 3 bases and J 4 bases, with 15 bases left between them. The CDR3 protein is CAWSFTSVLYGYTF. In nucleotides, the CDR3 is TGTGCCTGGAGCTTTACGTCAGTCCTCTATGGCTACACCTTC.

The chain joins TRBV29-1 to TRBJ2-5; no firm D call. CDR3 length: 11 residues. From germline, CDR1 is SQVTM and CDR2 ANQGSEA. The V end lost 5 bases, the J end lost 1 base, and 5 bases lay between the germline ends. The CDR3 coding sequence is TGCAGCGTTCACAGCCAAGAGACCCAGTACTTC. As protein: CSVHSQETQYF.

The chain couples TRBV14 to TRBJ2-1; a possible D gene is TRBD2 (6 bases). Germline V lookup: CDR1 SGHDN, CDR2 FVKESK. This CDR3 region has 14 residues. V lost 4 bases and J lost 2, with 9 bases in between. CDR3 residues: CASSLRLAYNEQFF. The CDR3 nucleotides read TGTGCCAGCAGCCTTAGACTAGCCTACAATGAGCAGTTCTTC. The entire variable domain, with the rest obtained from reference TRBV14 and TRBJ2-1, is as follows: EAGVTQFPSHSVIEKGQTVTLRCDPISGHDNLYWYRRVMGKEIKFLLHFVKESKQDESGMPNNRFLAERTGGTYSTLKVQPAELEDSGVYFCASSLRLAYNEQFFGPGTRLTVL.

The genes are TRBV7-9 and TRBJ1-1; D ambiguous. V gave up 6 bases and J gave up 3 bases, with 11 bases separating them. Per germline, CDR1 SEHNR and CDR2 FQNEAQ (reference sequence). This CDR3 has 13 residues. CDR3 coding DNA: TGTGCCAGCAGAGTGAGGGAGGACACTGAAGCTTTCTTT. This sequence encodes CASRVREDTEAFF.